This T cell receptor (beta chain) comes out of a study of early T cells in non-severe SARS-CoV-2 infection. Findings of the study overall: Comparison of clonotypes with VDJdb favored anti-spike CD8 responses while missing private and CD4 specificities.

The CDR3 consists of 15 residues. Germline CDR1 reads SGHDT; CDR2 reads YYEEEE. The ends were cut back, 1 base at V and 1 base at J, with 8 bases in the middle. Attachment of unique molecular identifiers was made to individual cDNA molecules. TCRdb re-called the 5' RACE reads with MiXCR, one entry per CDR3 protein. The sample contains around 50,000 distinct CDR3 sequences, approximately 6.2% of which appear only once. Remarks on this clonotype: Its specificity is unknown.

Sequencing input: whole blood. The sequence was obtained from an adult who was a healthcare worker with PCR-confirmed SARS-CoV-2 infection or an uninfected control (not recorded which). This chain joins TRBV5-6 and TRBJ2-2, with D tentatively TRBD2 (5 bases). The DNA for the CDR3 is TGTGCCAGCAGCTTGACGGGGAGGAACACCGGGGAGCTGTTTTTT. It yields the protein CASSLTGRNTGELFF.